Below are 5 T cell receptor beta chains sequenced from a single sample in a study of shared clonotypes between healthy human individuals. Assay used: immunoSEQ multiplex PCR; TCRdb lists only in-frame clones, some missing. Altogether roughly 490,000 clones are present, approximately 79% being singletons, with the ten largest covering approximately 12%. Source material: PBMCs. These receptors were obtained from a woman aged 40 to 49 in good health. Some clones in this sample may be carry-over from other donors' samples.

The genes are TRBV10-1 and TRBJ2-2; D unresolved. V lost 3 bases to trimming and J lost 4 bases, with 9 bases between them. The CDR3 sequence is 14 residues long. CDR1 is WNHNN, CDR2 SYGVQD, per germline (reference sequence). CDR3 amino acids: CASSDRPATGELFF. The CDR3 nucleotides read TGCGCCAGCAGTGATCGGCCAGCCACCGGGGAGCTGTTTTTT.

This chain uses TRBV19 with TRBJ2-7, with 8 bases fitting TRBD2. The ends lost 3 bases at V and 5 bases at J; junction bases unmatched: 6. There are 14 residues in the CDR3. CDR1 and CDR2 from the germline V gene are LNHDA and SQIVND (reference sequence). CDR3 protein: CASSISGGADEQYF. The CDR3, as DNA: TGTGCCAGTAGTATCAGCGGGGGCGCGGACGAGCAGTACTTC.

The V gene is TRBV19, the J gene TRBJ1-5, with 8 nucleotides matching TRBD1. This CDR3 is built from 13 residues. V lost 9 bases and J lost 5; bases outside the gene matches: 6. CDR1 LNHDA and CDR2 SQIVND come from the germline V gene (reference sequence). CDR3 residues: CARRTGGHQPQHF. The DNA of the CDR3 is TGTGCCAGGAGAACAGGGGGGCATCAGCCCCAGCATTTT.

This clone has a single count. The chain links TRBV6-6 to TRBJ2-7; D gene ambiguous. The germline V and J ends were trimmed by 7 bases and 4 bases, with 11 bases remaining between them. Looked up from germline, CDR1 is MNHNY and CDR2 is SVGAGI (reference sequence). CDR3 length: 12 amino acids. The CDR3 DNA reads TGTGCCAGCACCCTGGGTTGGTACGAGCAGTACTTC. As protein: CASTLGWYEQYF.

The chain employs TRBV5-8 and TRBJ2-7; 12 bases match TRBD1. V shed 2 bases, J shed 6 bases, and the junction held 3 bases outside the gene matches. CDR1 is SGHTS, CDR2 YDEGEE, per germline. There are 14 residues in the CDR3. CDR3: CASSLGTGGLEQYF. The DNA of the CDR3 is TGTGCCAGCAGCTTAGGGACAGGGGGCCTCGAGCAGTACTTC. Together with reference TRBV5-8 and TRBJ2-7, the CDR3 gives the full variable domain: EAGVTQSPTHLIKTRGQQATLRCSPISGHTSVYWYQQALGLGLQFLLWYDEGEERNRGNFPPRFSGRQFPNYSSELNVNALELEDSALYLCASSLGTGGLEQYFGPGTRLTVT.